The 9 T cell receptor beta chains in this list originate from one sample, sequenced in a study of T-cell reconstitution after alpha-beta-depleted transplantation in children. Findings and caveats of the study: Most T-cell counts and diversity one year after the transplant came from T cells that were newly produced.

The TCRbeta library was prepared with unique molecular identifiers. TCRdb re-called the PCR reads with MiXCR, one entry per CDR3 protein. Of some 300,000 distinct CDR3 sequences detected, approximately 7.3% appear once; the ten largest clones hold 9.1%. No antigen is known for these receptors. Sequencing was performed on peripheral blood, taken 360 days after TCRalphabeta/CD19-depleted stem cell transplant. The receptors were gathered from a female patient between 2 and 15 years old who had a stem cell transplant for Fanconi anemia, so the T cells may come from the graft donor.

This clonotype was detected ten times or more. The CDR3 DNA follows: TGCGCCAGTTCCCAGACTACCTACGAGCAGTACTTC. This sequence encodes CASSQTTYEQYF. The chain is built from TRBV5-1 and TRBJ2-7; perhaps TRBD2 as D (5 bases). The CDR3 contains 12 residues. Trimming removed 8 bases at V and 2 bases at J, with 11 bases between. The germline gives CDR1 SGHRS, CDR2 YFSETQ. Full variable domain (outside the CDR3, taken from reference TRBV5-1 and TRBJ2-7): KAGVTQTPRYLIKTRGQQVTLSCSPISGHRSVSWYQQTPGQGLQFLFEYFSETQRNKGNFPGRFSGRQFSNSRSEMNVSTLELGDSALYLCASSQTTYEQYFGPGTRLTVT.

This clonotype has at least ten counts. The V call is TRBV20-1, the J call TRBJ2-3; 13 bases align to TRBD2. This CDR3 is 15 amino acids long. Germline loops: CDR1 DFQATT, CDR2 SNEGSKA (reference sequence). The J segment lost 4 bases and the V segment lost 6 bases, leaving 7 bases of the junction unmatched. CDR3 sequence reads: CSATRGLAGPDTQYF. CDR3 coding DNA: TGCAGTGCCACTAGGGGACTAGCGGGACCAGATACGCAGTATTTT.

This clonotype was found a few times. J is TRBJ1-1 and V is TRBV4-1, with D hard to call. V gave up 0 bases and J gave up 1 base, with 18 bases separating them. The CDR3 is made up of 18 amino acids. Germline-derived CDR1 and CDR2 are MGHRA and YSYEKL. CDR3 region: CASSQESGVLTPNTEAFF. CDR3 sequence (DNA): TGCGCCAGCAGCCAAGAGTCGGGTGTTCTGACCCCGAACACTGAAGCTTTCTTT.

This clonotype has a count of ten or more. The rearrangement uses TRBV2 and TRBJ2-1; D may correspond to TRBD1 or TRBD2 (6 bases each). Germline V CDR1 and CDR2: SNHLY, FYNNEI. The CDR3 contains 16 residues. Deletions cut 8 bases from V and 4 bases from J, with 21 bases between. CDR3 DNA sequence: TGTGCCAGCCCCCCGGTTATCGGAGGGGGGTACAATGAGCAGTTCTTC. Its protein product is CASPPVIGGGYNEQFF.

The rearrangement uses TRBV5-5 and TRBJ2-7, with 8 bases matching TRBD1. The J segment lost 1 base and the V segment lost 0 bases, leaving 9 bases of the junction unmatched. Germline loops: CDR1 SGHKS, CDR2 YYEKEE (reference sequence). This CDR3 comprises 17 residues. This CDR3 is CASSLAPYRGTSYEQYV. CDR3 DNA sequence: TGTGCCAGCAGCTTGGCCCCGTACAGGGGGACGTCCTACGAGCAGTACGTC.

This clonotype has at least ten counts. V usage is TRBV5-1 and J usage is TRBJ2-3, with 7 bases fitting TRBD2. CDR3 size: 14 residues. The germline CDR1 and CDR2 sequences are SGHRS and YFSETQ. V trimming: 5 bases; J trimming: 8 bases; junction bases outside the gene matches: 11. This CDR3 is CASRTSPALGTQYF. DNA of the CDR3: TGCGCCAGCAGGACTAGCCCTGCTCTAGGTACGCAGTATTTT.

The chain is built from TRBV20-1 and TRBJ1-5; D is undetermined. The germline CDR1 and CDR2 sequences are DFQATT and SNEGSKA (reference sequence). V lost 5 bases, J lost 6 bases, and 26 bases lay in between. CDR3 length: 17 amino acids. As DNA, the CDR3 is TGCAGTGCTCCGGTGGGTGTGGGCCCCTCGGTAGGTCAGCCCCAGCATTTT. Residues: CSAPVGVGPSVGQPQHF.

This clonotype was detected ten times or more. CDR3 sequence: CASSVWDSSTDTQYF. CDR3 nucleotides: TGCGCCAGCAGCGTATGGGACTCTAGCACAGATACGCAGTATTTT. The chain uses TRBV5-1 and TRBJ2-3; D might be TRBD2 (6 bases). This CDR3 has 15 residues. Per germline, CDR1 SGHRS and CDR2 YFSETQ. V lost 4 bases to trimming and J lost 0 bases, with 12 bases between them.

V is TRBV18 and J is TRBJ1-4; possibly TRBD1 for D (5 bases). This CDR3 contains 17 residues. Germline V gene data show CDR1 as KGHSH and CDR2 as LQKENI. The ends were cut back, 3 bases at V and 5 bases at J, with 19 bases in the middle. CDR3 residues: CASSPTVGGAPNEKLFF. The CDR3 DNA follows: TGTGCCAGCTCACCGACGGTCGGTGGGGCGCCGAATGAAAAACTGTTTTTT.